This T cell receptor (beta chain) derives from a study of graft-versus-host responses after intestinal transplantation. Study observations and caveats: Peak circulating GvH clone levels tracked with early post-transplant HvG declines.

Profiled with immunoSEQ multiplex PCR; TCRdb holds only in-frame clones, not every one. The sample includes roughly 130,000 clones, about nine tenths of them seen just once. In its sample, this clone was seen once. Its antigen is unidentified. Source: unstimulated CD4+ T cells sorted from spleen or lymph node cells, taken before intestinal transplant. The source of this sequence is a human donor who received an intestinal transplant.

The CDR3 coding sequence is TGCGCCAGCAGCCCCGAGGTAGCGGGGCGGTCCTACAATGAGCAGTTCTTC. Protein: CASSPEVAGRSYNEQFF. The chain is built from TRBV4-3 and TRBJ2-1; 8 nucleotides line up with TRBD2. Germline CDR1 and CDR2: LGHNA and YSLEER. V shed 4 bases and J 1 base; nucleotides not matched to a gene: 9. The length of the CDR3 is 17 residues.